The clone carrying this T cell receptor beta chain was picked up many times. Its matching antigen is unknown. This sample is part of a study of response to subunit inactivated influenza vaccine. The study, taken as a whole, reports: The authors suggested that few new T cells are recruited per seasonal influenza vaccination.

Via MiXCR, TCRdb re-called the RT-PCR reads, giving one row per CDR3 protein. Of hundreds of thousands of distinct CDR3 sequences in the sample, approximately 15% were seen once. The germline CDR1 and CDR2 sequences are LNHDA and SQIVND (reference sequence). The CDR3 is 12 residues long. Between the trimmed V and J ends, which lost 9 bases and 6 bases, there was a span of 12 bases. This chain joins TRBV19 and TRBJ2-1, with D perhaps TRBD1 or TRBD2 (5 bases each). Sample: PBMCs from blood, taken roughly 12 days after vaccination. The clonotype was recovered from a middle-aged man who received an inactivated influenza vaccine. CDR3 region: CASSIGGNEQFF. The DNA of the CDR3 is TGTGCCAGCAGCATTGGGGGCAATGAGCAGTTCTTC.